The rows below give T cell receptor beta chains drawn from one sample of a study of shared clonotypes between healthy human individuals. Here immunoSEQ multiplex PCR was the method, and the copy in TCRdb shows in-frame clones only, minus some. The table lists about a million clones, approximately 80% of them singletons. Input material: memory CD4+ T cells sorted from blood. The receptors were sampled from a man younger than 30 in good health. CDR3s include the opening cysteine and the closing phenylalanine or tryptophan. A D gene is named only where the DNA matches it firmly. Size values are once, few and many counts, or a class for expanded clones, and some rows have none.

CDR3 DNA: TGTGCCAGCAGCGAGGGGACAGGAACGCTCTCTGGAAACACCATATATTTT
CDR3 protein: CASSEGTGTLSGNTIYF
J gene: TRBJ1-3
V gene: TRBV9
D gene: TRBD1
clone size: -

CDR3 DNA: TGTGCCAGCAGCCGGGACAGGGCTGGGTACAATGAGCAGTTCTTC
CDR3 protein: CASSRDRAGYNEQFF
J gene: TRBJ2-1
V gene: TRBV11-1
D gene: TRBD1
clone size: -

CDR3 DNA: TGCGCCAGCAGCCCAGGAGGGGACGAGCAGTACTTC
CDR3 protein: CASSPGGDEQYF
J gene: TRBJ2-7
V gene: TRBV5-1
D gene: -
clone size: once

CDR3 DNA: TGTGCCAGTAGTGGAAGGGCAGCTAGCACAGATACGCAGTATTTT
CDR3 protein: CASSGRAASTDTQYF
J gene: TRBJ2-3
V gene: TRBV19
D gene: -
clone size: -

CDR3 DNA: TGTGCCAGCAGGGAGGGCGGAGACACTGAAGCTTTCTTT
CDR3 protein: CASREGGDTEAFF
J gene: TRBJ1-1
V gene: TRBV6-1
D gene: -
clone size: once

CDR3 DNA: TGTGCCAGTAGTATAAAGGGACAGGGAGCCACCTACGAGCAGTACTTC
CDR3 protein: CASSIKGQGATYEQYF
J gene: TRBJ2-7
V gene: TRBV19
D gene: TRBD1
clone size: -

CDR3 DNA: TGTGCCAGTAGTATCTCGGCAGGGACTGGAAACACCATATATTTT
CDR3 protein: CASSISAGTGNTIYF
J gene: TRBJ1-3
V gene: TRBV19
D gene: -
clone size: -

CDR3 DNA: TGTGCCAGCAGACGTTCTTACGAGCAGTACTTC
CDR3 protein: CASRRSYEQYF
J gene: TRBJ2-7
V gene: TRBV28
D gene: -
clone size: few

CDR3 DNA: TGTGCCAGTAGGCTAGCGTCAACAGATACGCAGTATTTT
CDR3 protein: CASRLASTDTQYF
J gene: TRBJ2-3
V gene: TRBV10-3
D gene: -
clone size: -

CDR3 DNA: TGTGCCAGCAGTTTTTCGCCGGGGGGAGGCACCGGGGAGCTGTTTTTT
CDR3 protein: CASSFSPGGGTGELFF
J gene: TRBJ2-2
V gene: TRBV28
D gene: TRBD2
clone size: -

CDR3 DNA: TGTGCCAGCAGCGTAGGACAGGGAAGGTCCTACAATGAGCAGTTCTTC
CDR3 protein: CASSVGQGRSYNEQFF
J gene: TRBJ2-1
V gene: TRBV9
D gene: TRBD1
clone size: -

CDR3 DNA: TGCAGCGTTTTTTTTGGAAACACCATATATTTT
CDR3 protein: CSVFFGNTIYF
J gene: TRBJ1-3
V gene: TRBV29-1
D gene: -
clone size: -

CDR3 DNA: TGTGCCAGCAGTGGAGAGAGCGGCGGAGCAGATACGCAGTATTTT
CDR3 protein: CASSGESGGADTQYF
J gene: TRBJ2-3
V gene: TRBV6-4
D gene: -
clone size: -

CDR3 DNA: TGTGCCAGCAGCTTAGACAGGGTATATCGAAGTCCTCTGTTTTTT
CDR3 protein: CASSLDRVYRSPLFF
J gene: TRBJ1-4
V gene: TRBV7-9
D gene: -
clone size: -

CDR3 DNA: TGTGCCAGCAGCCCAGGACTAGGGTTCCTCCAGTACTTC
CDR3 protein: CASSPGLGFLQYF
J gene: TRBJ2-5
V gene: TRBV27
D gene: TRBD2
clone size: few

CDR3 DNA: TGCAGCGTTGAAGATCTGGGGGAGACCCAGTACTTC
CDR3 protein: CSVEDLGETQYF
J gene: TRBJ2-5
V gene: TRBV29-1
D gene: -
clone size: -

CDR3 DNA: TGTGCCAGCAGCCGCGGGAGGGGGTCCTACAATGAGCAGTTCTTC
CDR3 protein: CASSRGRGSYNEQFF
J gene: TRBJ2-1
V gene: TRBV6-1
D gene: TRBD2
clone size: -

CDR3 DNA: TGTGCCAGCAGCTTAGGAACCTTGGGGATGGCGGGGGGCAATGGCTACACCTTC
CDR3 protein: CASSLGTLGMAGGNGYTF
J gene: TRBJ1-2
V gene: TRBV11-2
D gene: -
clone size: -